Listed below are T cell receptor beta chains from one sample, sequenced in a study of cytomegalovirus exposure and HLA in healthy donors. The repertoire was sequenced with immunoSEQ multiplex PCR; TCRdb's copy has only in-frame clones and lacks some. The repertoire holds about 98,000 clones, with 87% as singletons. Sample: PBMCs. Receptors originate from a woman aged 30 to 39 in good health and CMV-seronegative. Both conserved end residues are part of each CDR3. A D gene is named only where the DNA matches it firmly. Expanded clones are given a class, and other clones once, few, many or no size at all.

CDR3aa: CASSLQGTIRNTEAFF
CDR3nt: TGTGCCAGCTCCCTTCAGGGTACTATTCGGAACACTGAAGCTTTCTTT
v_gene: TRBV18
abundance: -
j_gene: TRBJ1-1
d_gene: -

CDR3aa: CASTGYQPQHF
CDR3nt: TGCGCCAGCACCGGGTATCAGCCCCAGCATTTT
v_gene: TRBV10-1
abundance: -
j_gene: TRBJ1-5
d_gene: -

CDR3aa: CASSQPGTAYEQYF
CDR3nt: TGCGCCAGCAGCCAACCAGGGACAGCCTACGAGCAGTACTTC
v_gene: TRBV4-1
abundance: -
j_gene: TRBJ2-7
d_gene: TRBD1

CDR3aa: CASSVDGGSGQPQHF
CDR3nt: TGTGCCAGCAGCGTAGACGGGGGGTCTGGGCAGCCCCAGCATTTT
v_gene: TRBV9
abundance: -
j_gene: TRBJ1-5
d_gene: -

CDR3aa: CASRYSTEAFF
CDR3nt: TGTGCCAGCAGATACAGTACTGAAGCTTTCTTT
v_gene: TRBV28
abundance: -
j_gene: TRBJ1-1
d_gene: -

CDR3aa: CASRPGRGLGEKLFF
CDR3nt: TGTGCCAGCAGGCCAGGTAGAGGGTTAGGGGAAAAACTGTTTTTT
v_gene: TRBV28
abundance: -
j_gene: TRBJ1-4
d_gene: -

CDR3aa: CASSAPRETQYF
CDR3nt: TGTGCCAGCAGCGCCCCTCGGGAGACCCAGTACTTC
v_gene: TRBV7-6
abundance: -
j_gene: TRBJ2-5
d_gene: -

CDR3aa: CASSPSSAGNQPQHF
CDR3nt: TGTGCCAGCAGCCCGTCCTCGGCAGGGAATCAGCCCCAGCATTTT
v_gene: TRBV7-9
abundance: few
j_gene: TRBJ1-5
d_gene: -

CDR3aa: CASSLEAGGWGTQYF
CDR3nt: TGTGCCAGCAGCTTAGAGGCAGGGGGCTGGGGTACGCAGTATTTT
v_gene: TRBV7-3
abundance: -
j_gene: TRBJ2-3
d_gene: TRBD1

CDR3aa: CASSSNRGDNGYTF
CDR3nt: TGCGCCAGCAGCTCGAACAGGGGGGATAATGGCTACACCTTC
v_gene: TRBV5-1
abundance: -
j_gene: TRBJ1-2
d_gene: TRBD1

CDR3aa: CASSGLRETQYF
CDR3nt: TGTGCCAGCAGCGGCCTTCGGGAGACCCAGTACTTC
v_gene: TRBV9
abundance: few
j_gene: TRBJ2-5
d_gene: -

CDR3aa: CASSPQGRETQYF
CDR3nt: TGTGCCAGCAGCCCACAGGGGAGAGAGACCCAGTACTTC
v_gene: TRBV5-6
abundance: -
j_gene: TRBJ2-5
d_gene: TRBD1

CDR3aa: CASSRGRGPYEQYF
CDR3nt: TGTGCCAGTAGCAGGGGGCGGGGGCCCTACGAGCAGTACTTC
v_gene: TRBV19
abundance: -
j_gene: TRBJ2-7
d_gene: -

CDR3aa: CASSARTSGAYEQYF
CDR3nt: TGTGCCAGTAGTGCTCGGACTAGCGGCGCCTACGAGCAGTACTTC
v_gene: TRBV19
abundance: -
j_gene: TRBJ2-7
d_gene: TRBD2

CDR3aa: CSATQGALVYEQYF
CDR3nt: TGCAGCGCCACCCAGGGGGCTTTGGTCTACGAGCAGTACTTC
v_gene: TRBV29-1
abundance: -
j_gene: TRBJ2-7
d_gene: TRBD1

CDR3aa: CASSLQANIQYF
CDR3nt: TGTGCCAGCAGCTTACAGGCAAACATTCAGTACTTC
v_gene: TRBV7-2
abundance: -
j_gene: TRBJ2-4
d_gene: -

CDR3aa: CATSRIRTGSSYEQYF
CDR3nt: TGTGCCACCAGCAGAATCCGGACAGGGAGCTCCTACGAGCAGTACTTC
v_gene: TRBV15
abundance: -
j_gene: TRBJ2-7
d_gene: TRBD1

CDR3aa: CASNYLSGNTIYF
CDR3nt: TGTGCCAGCAACTACCTCTCTGGAAACACCATATATTTT
v_gene: TRBV6-9
abundance: -
j_gene: TRBJ1-3
d_gene: -

CDR3aa: CASSVVGGPGTEAFF
CDR3nt: TGTGCCAGCAGCGTAGTGGGGGGGCCGGGCACTGAAGCTTTCTTT
v_gene: TRBV9
abundance: -
j_gene: TRBJ1-1
d_gene: -

CDR3aa: CASSSQVNQPQHF
CDR3nt: TGTGCCAGCAGCTCCCAGGTCAATCAGCCCCAGCATTTT
v_gene: TRBV7-9
abundance: -
j_gene: TRBJ1-5
d_gene: -

CDR3aa: CASSLNSGGGTDTQYF
CDR3nt: TGCGCCAGCAGCTTGAACAGCGGGGGAGGCACAGATACGCAGTATTTT
v_gene: TRBV5-1
abundance: -
j_gene: TRBJ2-3
d_gene: TRBD2

CDR3aa: CASSVGTGRGTEAFF
CDR3nt: TGCGCCAGCAGTGTGGGGACAGGGAGAGGAACTGAAGCTTTCTTT
v_gene: TRBV10-2
abundance: -
j_gene: TRBJ1-1
d_gene: TRBD1

CDR3aa: CASSLGREGADGYTF
CDR3nt: TGCGCCAGCAGCCTCGGGAGGGAGGGGGCCGATGGCTACACCTTC
v_gene: TRBV5-1
abundance: -
j_gene: TRBJ1-2
d_gene: TRBD1

CDR3aa: CATSREQGGGIQYF
CDR3nt: TGTGCCACCAGCAGAGAACAGGGGGGAGGCATTCAGTACTTC
v_gene: TRBV15
abundance: once
j_gene: TRBJ2-4
d_gene: TRBD1

CDR3aa: CASSPVAGGTTDTQYF
CDR3nt: TGTGCCAGCAGCCCCGTAGCGGGGGGAACCACAGATACGCAGTATTTT
v_gene: TRBV7-2
abundance: -
j_gene: TRBJ2-3
d_gene: TRBD2

CDR3aa: CASSFKRMSTDTQYF
CDR3nt: TGTGCCAGCAGCTTTAAGCGGATGAGCACAGATACGCAGTATTTT
v_gene: TRBV5-6
abundance: once
j_gene: TRBJ2-3
d_gene: -

CDR3aa: CASSVNPYEQYF
CDR3nt: TGTGCCAGCAGCGTAAATCCGTACGAGCAGTACTTC
v_gene: TRBV28
abundance: -
j_gene: TRBJ2-7
d_gene: -

CDR3aa: CASSPPPDEKLFF
CDR3nt: TGTGCCAGCAGCCCCCCCCCGGATGAAAAACTGTTTTTT
v_gene: TRBV21-1
abundance: -
j_gene: TRBJ1-4
d_gene: -

CDR3aa: CASSGVKQTYEQYF
CDR3nt: TGTGCCAGCAGTGGGGTCAAACAGACCTACGAGCAGTACTTC
v_gene: TRBV2
abundance: -
j_gene: TRBJ2-7
d_gene: -

CDR3aa: CASSLAGGSTGELFF
CDR3nt: TGTGCCAGCAGCTTAGCGGGGGGGTCCACCGGGGAGCTGTTTTTT
v_gene: TRBV5-4
abundance: -
j_gene: TRBJ2-2
d_gene: TRBD2

CDR3aa: CASSLVRTGVSSDGYTF
CDR3nt: TGTGCCAGCAGCTTAGTTCGTACAGGGGTAAGCTCGGACGGCTACACCTTC
v_gene: TRBV7-2
abundance: -
j_gene: TRBJ1-2
d_gene: TRBD1